Following are 9 T cell receptor beta chains from one sample sequenced in a study of response to subunit inactivated influenza vaccine. TCRdb fed the RT-PCR reads into MiXCR, producing one record per CDR3 protein. The top ten clones hold 10% of a sample with around 530,000 distinct CDR3 sequences, around 11% of them seen once. The source was PBMCs from blood, collected on the day of vaccination. The receptor source for this set is a man aged 50 or older who received an inactivated influenza vaccine.

The rearrangement uses TRBV20-1 and TRBJ1-1; 7 bases align to TRBD1. The CDR3 sequence is 15 residues long. Germline V gives CDR1 DFQATT, CDR2 SNEGSKA (reference sequence). The ends lost 0 bases at V and 4 bases at J; junction bases unmatched: 8. CDR3 loop: CSARDWETGSTEAFF. The CDR3 DNA is TGCAGTGCTAGAGATTGGGAGACAGGGAGCACTGAAGCTTTCTTT.

The chain couples TRBV6-6 to TRBJ1-4; D unclear. CDR3 length equals 13 residues. Germline CDR1 reads MNHNY; CDR2 reads SVGAGI (reference sequence). With 4 bases removed from V and 4 bases from J, the gap between germline ends came to 7 bases. The CDR3 DNA reads as TGTGCCAGCAGTTTTCAGCTTAATGAAAAACTGTTTTTT. Translation: CASSFQLNEKLFF.

This clonotype has just a few counts. The gene calls are TRBV4-1 and TRBJ1-6; no definite D call. Looked up from germline, CDR1 is MGHRA and CDR2 is YSYEKL. Trimming pared 1 base from V and 3 bases from J, leaving 7 bases between. This CDR3 is 15 amino acids long. The CDR3 nucleotides read TGCGCCAGCAGCCAAGGAGGAAACTATAATTCACCCCTCCACTTT. Translating it yields CASSQGGNYNSPLHF.

This clonotype was picked up many times. V is TRBV20-1 and J is TRBJ2-7; TRBD1 aligns across 11 bases. The CDR3 extends over 16 amino acids. The ends lost 2 bases at V and 1 base at J; junction bases unmatched: 7. Germline V gene sequence: CDR1 DFQATT, CDR2 SNEGSKA (reference sequence). The CDR3 region has the DNA TGCAGTGCTAGACCTCCCGGGACAGGGGGTTCCTACGAGCAGTACTTC. As protein: CSARPPGTGGSYEQYF.

This clonotype showed up just a few times. The J gene is TRBJ1-1, the V gene TRBV6-1; no reliable D call. Trimming shortened V by 2 bases and J by 7 bases, and 8 bases separated the two germline ends. The CDR3 consists of 12 residues. Germline-derived CDR1 and CDR2 are MNHNS and SASEGT. CDR3 DNA sequence: TGTGCCAGCAGTGAAACCCGACGTGAAGCTTTCTTT. It encodes CASSETRREAFF.

This clonotype was counted only a few times. The V gene is TRBV3-1, the J gene TRBJ2-5; 8 bases fit TRBD1. CDR3 length equals 16 residues. Germline CDR1 LGHDT, CDR2 YNNKEL (reference sequence). Trimming cost V 1 base and J 5 bases; bases outside gene matches: 9. CDR3 coding DNA: TGTGCCAGCAGCCAAGCCTCAGGGGGCGCTTGGGAGACCCAGTACTTC. It translates to CASSQASGGAWETQYF.

V and J are TRBV10-3 and TRBJ2-7; 10 bases fit TRBD1. This CDR3 region has 16 residues. The V gene's germline CDR1 is ENHRY and CDR2 SYGVKD. V trimming: 0 bases; J trimming: 6 bases; junction bases outside the gene matches: 8. The CDR3 DNA reads TGTGCCATCAGTGAGTCCTTCGGGACAGGGGACCTCGAGCAGTACTTC. It specifies CAISESFGTGDLEQYF.

This clonotype came up many times. This chain connects TRBV12-3 or TRBV12-4 to TRBJ2-4; 8 nucleotides align to TRBD1. CDR3 length: 16 amino acids. With 6 bases clipped from V and 0 bases from J, the junction kept 7 bases outside the gene matches. DNA for the CDR3: TGTGCCAGCAGCCCAGGGGGCACCTTAGCCAAAAACATTCAGTACTTC. This sequence encodes CASSPGGTLAKNIQYF.

There are many counts of this clonotype. The chain joins TRBV12-3 or TRBV12-4 to TRBJ1-2; no clear D. There are 13 residues in the CDR3. Trimming cost V 5 bases and J 3 bases, with 10 bases left between them. The CDR3 spells CASSLSEYYGYTF. In nucleotides, the CDR3 is TGTGCCAGCAGTCTGTCGGAGTACTATGGCTACACCTTC.